What follows are 17 T cell receptor beta chains derived from one specimen sequenced in a study of cytomegalovirus exposure and HLA in healthy donors. With 60 Vbeta and 13 Jbeta primers, the PCR was carried out. The method was immunoSEQ multiplex PCR; TCRdb's version includes in-frame clones alone and lacks a portion of them. The sample contains some 150,000 clones, roughly 87% of which appear only once. The sample taken for sequencing was PBMCs. The receptors come from a man younger than 45 in good health and CMV-seropositive.

The chain couples TRBV18 to TRBJ1-1; perhaps TRBD1 as D (5 bases). CDR1 KGHSH and CDR2 LQKENI come from the germline V gene. The CDR3 runs 14 residues. V was pared by 3 bases and J by 2 bases, with 10 bases between. The CDR3 is CASSPGQLNTEAFF. CDR3 bases: TGTGCCAGCTCACCGGGGCAGCTAAACACTGAAGCTTTCTTT.

This chain joins TRBV29-1 and TRBJ2-1; tentative D call: TRBD2 (5 bases). The V gene lost 0 bases and the J gene lost 6 bases, with 15 bases spanning the gap. This CDR3 has 15 residues. Germline V CDR1 and CDR2: SQVTM, ANQGSEA. CDR3 sequence (DNA): TGCAGCGTTGAAGATCTACCGGAGAGGGCCAATGAGCAGTTCTTC. This gives the protein CSVEDLPERANEQFF.

The genes are TRBV6-6 and TRBJ2-3; 13 bases map to TRBD2. The germline V gene encodes CDR1 MNHNY and CDR2 SVGAGI (reference sequence). This CDR3 has 15 amino acids. V gave up 4 bases and J gave up 5 bases; unmatched junction bases: 3. This CDR3 reads CASSWTSGSIDTQYF. CDR3 sequence (DNA): TGTGCCAGCAGTTGGACTAGCGGGAGTATAGATACGCAGTATTTT.

The J gene is TRBJ2-7, the V gene TRBV4-1; 8 bases agree with TRBD2. Trimming removed 5 bases from V and 2 bases from J; junction bases left unmatched: 8. CDR3 size: 15 residues. In germline, CDR1 is MGHRA, CDR2 YSYEKL. In DNA, the CDR3 is TGCGCCAGCAGCATCAGGACTAGCATCCCCTACGAGCAGTACTTC. Translating it yields CASSIRTSIPYEQYF.

V and J are TRBV29-1 and TRBJ1-3, with D uncertain. This CDR3 is 13 amino acids long. Trimming pared 1 base from V and 0 bases from J, leaving 4 bases between. Germline CDR1 and CDR2: SQVTM and ANQGSEA. The CDR3 coding sequence is TGCAGCGTTGAAGTTAGCTCTGGAAACACCATATATTTT. This gives the protein CSVEVSSGNTIYF.

The CDR3: CASSLGGSIEYGYTF. The CDR3 DNA follows: TGTGCCAGCTCCCTAGGGGGCTCTATTGAATATGGCTACACCTTC. J is TRBJ1-2 and V is TRBV11-2; 7 nucleotides align to TRBD1. Looked up from germline, CDR1 is SGHAT and CDR2 is FQNNGV. The CDR3 has 15 residues. Trimming at V came to 8 bases and at J to 5 bases, leaving 14 bases not matched to a gene. Variable domain in full (rest from reference TRBV11-2 and TRBJ1-2): EAGVAQSPRYKIIEKRQSVAFWCNPISGHATLYWYQQILGQGPKLLIQFQNNGVVDDSQLPKDRFSAERLKGVDSTLKIQPAKLEDSAVYLCASSLGGSIEYGYTFGSGTRLTVV.

The chain joins TRBV11-2 to TRBJ2-5; D is uncertain. The CDR3 runs 12 residues. V shed 7 bases and J shed 5 bases, with 11 bases lying between them. From germline, CDR1 is SGHAT and CDR2 FQNNGV. CDR3: CASTTNLETQYF. The CDR3 DNA sequence: TGTGCCAGCACCACAAATTTGGAGACCCAGTACTTC. Full variable domain (rest looked up from reference TRBV11-2 and TRBJ2-5): EAGVAQSPRYKIIEKRQSVAFWCNPISGHATLYWYQQILGQGPKLLIQFQNNGVVDDSQLPKDRFSAERLKGVDSTLKIQPAKLEDSAVYLCASTTNLETQYFGPGTRLLVL.

The V and J genes are TRBV19 and TRBJ1-1, with unresolved D. V lost 3 bases, J lost 0 bases, and 14 bases lay in between. This CDR3 contains 16 residues. Per the germline V gene, CDR1 is LNHDA and CDR2 is SQIVND (reference sequence). The CDR3 nucleotides are TGTGCCAGTAGTATCTCCACGGACTACATGAACACTGAAGCTTTCTTT. Residues: CASSISTDYMNTEAFF. Drawing the rest from reference TRBV19 and TRBJ1-1, the complete variable domain is DGGITQSPKYLFRKEGQNVTLSCEQNLNHDAMYWYRQDPGQGLRLIYYSQIVNDFQKGDIAEGYSVSREKKESFPLTVTSAQKNPTAFYLCASSISTDYMNTEAFFGQGTRLTVV.

This chain joins TRBV30 and TRBJ2-7; D possibly corresponds to TRBD1 (5 bases). This CDR3 is 13 amino acids long. V was pared by 2 bases and J by 6 bases, with 14 bases between. CDR1 GTSNPN and CDR2 SVGIG come from the germline V gene (reference sequence). CDR3 nucleotides: TGTGCCTGGAGTCCGGACACCAACTCCGAGCAGTACTTC. Protein sequence: CAWSPDTNSEQYF.

The chain has TRBV6-5 and TRBJ1-2, with TRBD1 identical over 7 bases. V trimming: 2 bases; J trimming: 3 bases; junction bases outside the gene matches: 3. Germline-derived CDR1 and CDR2 are MNHEY and SVGAGI. CDR3 size: 14 residues. This CDR3 reads CASSYVGTDYGYTF. CDR3 DNA sequence: TGTGCCAGCAGTTACGTCGGGACAGACTATGGCTACACCTTC.

This clone was recorded only once. The chain links TRBV6-5 to TRBJ1-1; a possible D gene is TRBD1 (6 bases). V gave up 8 bases and J gave up 3 bases, with 13 bases separating them. CDR3 length: 13 residues. Germline V gene lookup returns CDR1 MNHEY and CDR2 SVGAGI. The CDR3 bases are TGTGCCAGCTGGGAGAGGGGGTACACTGAAGCTTTCTTT. Protein: CASWERGYTEAFF.

V gene TRBV6-5 combines with J gene TRBJ2-5; 11 bases are a match to TRBD2. The CDR3 length is 15 residues. Losses at the gene ends were 6 bases for V and 2 bases for J; bases not matched to a gene: 5. Germline values: CDR1 MNHEY, CDR2 SVGAGI. The CDR3 nucleotides read TGTGCCAGCAGCCTCCTAGCGGGGGGTCAAGAGACCCAGTACTTC. The encoded protein is CASSLLAGGQETQYF.

V is TRBV7-2 and J is TRBJ1-5; a weak D match, TRBD1 (6 bases). With 1 base removed from V and 4 bases from J, the gap between germline ends came to 14 bases. This CDR3 contains 16 residues. The germline gives CDR1 SGHTA, CDR2 FQGNSA. The CDR3 loop is CASSLEVWDKNQPQHF. The CDR3 DNA follows: TGTGCCAGCAGCTTAGAAGTTTGGGACAAGAATCAGCCCCAGCATTTT. Looking up the rest from reference TRBV7-2 and TRBJ1-5 gives the full variable domain: GAGVSQSPSNKVTEKGKDVELRCDPISGHTALYWYRQSLGQGLEFLIYFQGNSAPDKSGLPSDRFSAERTGGSVSTLTIQRTQQEDSAVYLCASSLEVWDKNQPQHFGDGTRLSIL.

In nucleotides, the CDR3 is TGCGCCAGCAGCCTCCGGGACAGGGGCGAAGAGACCCAGTACTTC. Its translation is CASSLRDRGEETQYF. The V gene is TRBV4-3, the J gene TRBJ2-5; 10 nucleotides line up with TRBD1. The germline V gene encodes CDR1 LGHNA and CDR2 YSLEER. The CDR3 extends over 15 amino acids. V trimming: 4 bases; J trimming: 3 bases; junction bases outside the gene matches: 5.

This chain links TRBV10-3 with TRBJ1-3; D is possibly TRBD1 (6 bases). The CDR3 loop spans 11 amino acids. Trimming took off 11 bases at V and 8 bases at J, with 13 bases between the two ends. CDR1 is ENHRY, CDR2 SYGVKD, per germline. The DNA of the CDR3 is TGTGCCGTACAGGGTAGTTACACCATATATTTT. It codes for CAVQGSYTIYF.

This sequence joins TRBV4-1 and TRBJ1-1; tentative D call: TRBD1 (5 bases). The CDR3 loop spans 18 amino acids. The ends were cut back, 4 bases at V and 4 bases at J, with 25 bases in the middle. Germline CDR1 and CDR2: MGHRA and YSYEKL. The CDR3 DNA follows: TGCGCCAGCAGCCGACAAGGCGGCGGAAGGGGAAGGGGCACTGAAGCTTTCTTT. The encoded protein is CASSRQGGGRGRGTEAFF.

The chain combines TRBV7-9 with TRBJ2-2, with D unresolved. Per germline, CDR1 SEHNR and CDR2 FQNEAQ (reference sequence). This CDR3 is built from 13 residues. V lost 7 bases to trimming and J lost 0 bases, with 6 bases between them. DNA for the CDR3: TGTGCCAGCACAGGCCCGAACACCGGGGAGCTGTTTTTT. This translates into CASTGPNTGELFF.